These 23 T cell receptor beta chains came from one sample sequenced in a study of PD-L1 blockade in urothelial cancer (dated by TCRdb to about 2017). The meaning of the sample's time point label: pretreatment peripheral blood. Library creation used the immunoSEQ multiplex PCR assay. What TCRdb holds here is the immuneACCESS table cut down to in-frame rearrangements. Part of the clones is not present; checked against another copy, under half of the missing clones reflect an unresolved V gene, and the others are unexplained. The sample table holds more than 55,000 clones, of which around 81% were seen once. The ten largest clones represent more than 5% of the sample. The sequencing here drew on PBMCs, taken around atezolizumab (anti-PD-L1) treatment. These receptors all stem from a man aged 65 to 79 with urothelial cancer.

The V and J genes are TRBV6-6 and TRBJ1-1; D is undetermined. The CDR3 loop spans 13 amino acids. V lost 2 bases to trimming and J lost 2 bases, with 6 bases between them. CDR1 is MNHNY and CDR2 is SVGAGI in the germline V gene (reference sequence). CDR3: CASSYELNTEAFF. CDR3 DNA: TGTGCCAGCAGTTACGAGTTAAACACTGAAGCTTTCTTT.

The CDR3 DNA follows: TGCGCCAGCAGCCCACGGGTGGGTAGCGGGGCTACCGGGGAGCTGTTTTTT. It yields the protein CASSPRVGSGATGELFF. The chain links TRBV4-1 to TRBJ2-2; TRBD2 aligns across 8 bases. There are 17 residues in the CDR3. Germline V lookup: CDR1 MGHRA, CDR2 YSYEKL. V dropped 4 bases and J dropped 5; count of bases not matched to a gene: 12.

J is TRBJ1-1 and V is TRBV18; maybe TRBD1 (5 bases). This CDR3 region has 13 residues. Trimming stripped 5 bases from V and 8 bases from J, with 15 bases between. Germline CDR1 is KGHSH and CDR2 is LQKENI. In nucleotides, the CDR3 is TGTGCCAGCTCAACGGGTGACAGAGAGGAAGCTTTCTTT. Encoded protein: CASSTGDREEAFF.

This sequence joins TRBV6-4 and TRBJ2-7; 7 bases map to TRBD1. The CDR3 covers 15 residues. Germline CDR1 is MRHNA and CDR2 is SNTAGT. V shed 1 base, J shed 2 bases, and the junction held 5 bases outside the gene matches. DNA of the CDR3: TGTGCCAGCAGTGACTACAGGGGCGTTCCCTACGAGCAGTACTTC. This sequence encodes CASSDYRGVPYEQYF.

The J gene is TRBJ2-7, the V gene TRBV11-3; D may be TRBD1 (6 bases). V gave up 2 bases and J gave up 5 bases, with 10 bases separating them. CDR3 size: 13 residues. Germline V gene data show CDR1 as SGHNT and CDR2 as YENEEA. The CDR3 DNA sequence: TGTGCCAGCAGCTTAACAGGGTTCAACGAGCAGTACTTC. It codes for CASSLTGFNEQYF.

This chain uses TRBV11-3 with TRBJ2-1; maybe TRBD1 (6 bases). Trimming took off 5 bases at V and 4 bases at J, with 9 bases between the two ends. The CDR3 totals 13 residues. Germline lookup yields CDR1 SGHNT and CDR2 YENEEA. The CDR3 loop reads CASSQDRYNEQFF. For the CDR3, the DNA is TGTGCCAGCAGCCAGGACAGATACAATGAGCAGTTCTTC.

The genes are TRBV2 and TRBJ1-1, with D possibly being TRBD1 (6 bases). Germline CDR1 is SNHLY and CDR2 is FYNNEI. The CDR3 runs 14 residues. Trimming removed 7 bases at V and 1 base at J, with 13 bases between. CDR3 amino acids: CASNRDTPNTEAFF. The CDR3, as DNA: TGTGCCAGCAATCGGGACACCCCGAACACTGAAGCTTTCTTT.

The chain joins TRBV27 to TRBJ2-7; 10 bases map to TRBD1. Germline V CDR1 and CDR2: MNHEY, SMNVEV (reference sequence). Trimming cost V 3 bases and J 3 bases; bases outside gene matches: 11. The CDR3 is made up of 17 amino acids. CDR3 nucleotide sequence: TGTGCCAGCAGTTTTCGGAGGCCCGGGACAGGGGACTACGAGCAGTACTTC. Translating it yields CASSFRRPGTGDYEQYF.

This clone came up once. This chain links TRBV19 with TRBJ1-1, with a possible D match to TRBD1 (5 bases). Per the germline V gene, CDR1 is LNHDA and CDR2 is SQIVND (reference sequence). The CDR3 runs 17 residues. Trimming left V 0 bases short and J 1 base short, with 15 bases between. CDR3 region: CASSIDPALTGNTEAFF. For the CDR3, the DNA is TGTGCCAGTAGTATAGACCCCGCTCTCACAGGGAACACTGAAGCTTTCTTT.

The V call is TRBV25-1, the J call TRBJ2-3; D is undetermined. Trimming removed 4 bases from V and 6 bases from J, with 11 bases in between. CDR1 MGHDK and CDR2 SYGVNS come from the germline V gene. This CDR3 spans 13 amino acids. CDR3 loop: CASSGRVIDTQYF. CDR3 in DNA: TGTGCCAGCAGTGGCCGGGTAATTGATACGCAGTATTTT.

The chain recombines TRBV5-6 with TRBJ1-2, with 7 bases that match TRBD1. Trimming cost V 4 bases and J 8 bases; bases outside gene matches: 5. CDR3 length: 12 residues. Germline V lookup: CDR1 SGHDT, CDR2 YYEEEE. The CDR3 nucleotides read TGTGCCAGCAGCGCTACAGGGGACGGCTACACCTTC. This translates into CASSATGDGYTF.

This clone has just a few counts. The rearrangement joins TRBV29-1 to TRBJ2-7, with TRBD1 matching over 9 bases. The CDR3 covers 15 residues. With 0 bases clipped from V and 3 bases from J, the junction kept 6 bases outside the gene matches. CDR1 and CDR2 from the germline V gene are SQVTM and ANQGSEA. The chain's CDR3 is CSVEEPDRGVYEQYF. The CDR3 nucleotides read TGCAGCGTTGAAGAACCGGACAGGGGTGTCTACGAGCAGTACTTC.

This sequence joins TRBV5-6 and TRBJ2-3; D unresolved. V gave up 0 bases and J gave up 6 bases, with 8 bases separating them. Germline V gives CDR1 SGHDT, CDR2 YYEEEE. This CDR3 region has 13 residues. The CDR3 DNA follows: TGTGCCAGCAGCTTGGTGGGCGACGATACGCAGTATTTT. Translation gives CASSLVGDDTQYF.

The V gene is TRBV18, the J gene TRBJ2-4, with TRBD1 matching over 12 bases. This CDR3 spans 16 amino acids. The germline gives CDR1 KGHSH, CDR2 LQKENI. Trimming cost V 0 bases and J 13 bases; bases outside gene matches: 10. CDR3 DNA: TGTGCCAGCTCACCACCGACGGGACAGGGGGCGGACTACCAGTACTTC. Translating it yields CASSPPTGQGADYQYF.

V gene TRBV5-1 combines with J gene TRBJ2-3, with 7 bases aligning to TRBD1. CDR3 length: 16 amino acids. In germline, CDR1 is SGHRS, CDR2 YFSETQ. Germline trimming cut 1 base from V and 14 bases from J; bases unmatched to any gene: 19. CDR3 nucleotides: TGCGCCAGCAGCTTGTTTAGAGACAGGGAAGATCTCCCGCGGTATTTT. Translated: CASSLFRDREDLPRYF.

In this sample, this clone turned up once. This chain connects TRBV27 to TRBJ2-2; the match to TRBD2 covers 14 bases. This CDR3 is built from 17 residues. In germline, CDR1 is MNHEY, CDR2 SMNVEV (reference sequence). V lost 4 bases, J lost 5 bases, and 6 bases stayed unmatched. CDR3 amino acids: CASSYRLAGGPTGELFF. CDR3 DNA sequence: TGTGCCAGCAGTTACAGACTAGCGGGAGGGCCGACCGGGGAGCTGTTTTTT.

V gene TRBV5-6 combines with J gene TRBJ2-7; 11 bases line up with TRBD2. The CDR3 is 17 residues long. Losses at the gene ends were 4 bases for V and 2 bases for J; bases not matched to a gene: 11. Per germline, CDR1 SGHDT and CDR2 YYEEEE. The CDR3 is CASSRLAGGKGAYEQYF. For the CDR3, the DNA is TGTGCCAGCAGCCGGCTAGCGGGAGGCAAAGGGGCCTACGAGCAGTACTTC.

This clone has just one count. The CDR3 DNA sequence: TGTGCCAGCAGTGACACAGGGTATCAGCCCCAGCATTTT. This translates into CASSDTGYQPQHF. J is TRBJ1-5 and V is TRBV6-1; D is possibly TRBD1 (6 bases). This CDR3 is built from 13 residues. Trimming left V 3 bases short and J 5 bases short, with 8 bases between. CDR1 and CDR2 from the germline V gene are MNHNS and SASEGT.

CDR3 in DNA: TGCAGCGTTGAGCAGACTCGCTATGGCTACACCTTC. Translation gives CSVEQTRYGYTF. The V call is TRBV29-1, the J call TRBJ1-2; no clear D gene. Looked up from germline, CDR1 is SQVTM and CDR2 is ANQGSEA. With 3 bases removed from V and 4 bases from J, the gap between germline ends came to 9 bases. This CDR3 has 12 amino acids.

The chain recombines TRBV11-2 with TRBJ2-1; 13 nucleotides agree with TRBD2. Per germline, CDR1 SGHAT and CDR2 FQNNGV. Germline trimming cut 5 bases from V and 7 bases from J; bases unmatched to any gene: 5. This CDR3 is built from 15 residues. In DNA form, the CDR3 reads TGTGCCAGCAGCCCCGGGACTAGCGGGACTAATGAGCAGTTCTTC. This codes for CASSPGTSGTNEQFF.

This chain links TRBV19 with TRBJ2-7; 10 nucleotides line up with TRBD1. Germline CDR1 and CDR2: LNHDA and SQIVND (reference sequence). Unmatched junction bases numbered 11, after V lost 6 bases and J lost 6 bases. The CDR3 runs 15 residues. The CDR3 region has the DNA TGTGCCAGTAGAGTATTCGGGACAGGGGCGTCCGAGCAGTACTTC. Protein sequence: CASRVFGTGASEQYF.

This clone was counted a few times. The V gene is TRBV30, the J gene TRBJ2-6; no definite D call. The CDR3 runs to 13 residues. The V end was cut by 3 bases, the J end by 1 base, with 4 bases between. Germline V gives CDR1 GTSNPN, CDR2 SVGIG (reference sequence). DNA of the CDR3: TGTGCCTGGAGCCGGTCTGGGGCCAACGTCCTGACTTTC. Encoded protein: CAWSRSGANVLTF.

The chain carries TRBV2 and TRBJ2-7; 10 bases fit TRBD1. V lost 3 bases to trimming and J lost 3 bases; unmatched junction nucleotides: 2. The CDR3 is 14 amino acids. Germline V gene data show CDR1 as SNHLY and CDR2 as FYNNEI. The CDR3, as DNA: TGTGCCAGCAGTGATCGGGACAGGGGCTACGAGCAGTACTTC. This encodes CASSDRDRGYEQYF.